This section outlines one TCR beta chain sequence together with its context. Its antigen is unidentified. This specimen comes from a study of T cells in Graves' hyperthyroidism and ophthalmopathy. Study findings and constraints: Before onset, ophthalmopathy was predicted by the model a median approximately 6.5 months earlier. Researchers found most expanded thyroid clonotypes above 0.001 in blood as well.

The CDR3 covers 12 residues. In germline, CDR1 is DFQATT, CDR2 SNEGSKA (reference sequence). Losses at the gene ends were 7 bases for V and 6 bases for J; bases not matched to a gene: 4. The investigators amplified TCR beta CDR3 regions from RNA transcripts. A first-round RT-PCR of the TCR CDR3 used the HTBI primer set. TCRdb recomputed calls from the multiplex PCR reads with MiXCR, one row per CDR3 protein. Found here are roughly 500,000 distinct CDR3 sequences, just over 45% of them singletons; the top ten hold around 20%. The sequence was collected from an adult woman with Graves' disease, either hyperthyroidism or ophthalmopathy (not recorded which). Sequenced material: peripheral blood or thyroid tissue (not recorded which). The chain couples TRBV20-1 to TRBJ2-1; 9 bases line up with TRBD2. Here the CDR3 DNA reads TGCAGTGAAGCGGGAGGCGGCAATGAGCAGTTCTTC. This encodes CSEAGGGNEQFF.